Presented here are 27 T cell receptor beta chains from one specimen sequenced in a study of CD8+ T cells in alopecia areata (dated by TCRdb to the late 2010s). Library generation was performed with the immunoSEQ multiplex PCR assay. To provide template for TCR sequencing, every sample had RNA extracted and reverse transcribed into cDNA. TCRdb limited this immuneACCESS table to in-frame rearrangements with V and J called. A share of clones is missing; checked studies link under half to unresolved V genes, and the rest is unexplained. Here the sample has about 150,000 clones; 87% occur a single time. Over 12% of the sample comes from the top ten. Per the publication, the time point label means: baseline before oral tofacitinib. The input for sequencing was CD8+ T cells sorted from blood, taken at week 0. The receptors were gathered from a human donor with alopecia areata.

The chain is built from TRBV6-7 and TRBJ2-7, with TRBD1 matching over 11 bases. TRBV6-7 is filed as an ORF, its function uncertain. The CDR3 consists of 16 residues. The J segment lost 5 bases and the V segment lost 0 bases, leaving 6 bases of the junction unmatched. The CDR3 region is CASSYSRDRGCHEQYF. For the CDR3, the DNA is TGTGCCAGCAGTTACTCCCGGGACAGGGGGTGCCACGAGCAGTACTTC.

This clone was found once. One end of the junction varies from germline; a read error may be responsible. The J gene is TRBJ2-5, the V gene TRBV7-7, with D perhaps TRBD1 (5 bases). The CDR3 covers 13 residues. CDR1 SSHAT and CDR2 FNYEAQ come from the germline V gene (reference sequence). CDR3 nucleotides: TGTGCTAGCAGCTTAGCAGGGTTGGAGACCCAGTACTTC. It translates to CASSLAGLETQYF. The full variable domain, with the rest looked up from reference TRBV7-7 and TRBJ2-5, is GAGVSQSPRYKVTKRGQDVTLRCDPISSHATLYWYQQALGQGPEFLTYFNYEAQPDKSGLPSDRFSAERPEGSISTLTIQRTEQRDSAMYRCASSLAGLETQYFGPGTRLLVL.

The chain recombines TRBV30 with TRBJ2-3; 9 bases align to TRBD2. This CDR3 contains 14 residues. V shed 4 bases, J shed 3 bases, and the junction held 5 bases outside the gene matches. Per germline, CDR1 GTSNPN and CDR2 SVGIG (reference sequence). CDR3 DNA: TGTGCCTGGAATGCGGCGGGGGGGACAGATACGCAGTATTTT. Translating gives CAWNAAGGTDTQYF.

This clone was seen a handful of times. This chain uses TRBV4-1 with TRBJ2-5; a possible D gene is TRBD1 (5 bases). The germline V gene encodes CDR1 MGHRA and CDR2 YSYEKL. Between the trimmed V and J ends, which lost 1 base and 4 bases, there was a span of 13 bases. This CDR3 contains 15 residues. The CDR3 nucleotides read TGCGCCAGCAGCCAAGGTGGGGCACGATTAGAGACCCAGTACTTC. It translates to CASSQGGARLETQYF.

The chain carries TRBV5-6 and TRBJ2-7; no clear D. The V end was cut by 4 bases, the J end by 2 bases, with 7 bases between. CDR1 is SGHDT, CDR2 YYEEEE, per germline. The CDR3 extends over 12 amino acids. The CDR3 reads CASSLTPYEQYF. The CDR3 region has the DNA TGTGCCAGCAGCCTGACCCCCTACGAGCAGTACTTC.

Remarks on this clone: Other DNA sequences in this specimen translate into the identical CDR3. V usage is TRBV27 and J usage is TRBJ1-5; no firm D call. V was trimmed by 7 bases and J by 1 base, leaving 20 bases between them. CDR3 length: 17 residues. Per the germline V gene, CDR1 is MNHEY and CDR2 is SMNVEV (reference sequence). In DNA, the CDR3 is TGTGCCAGCATGGGAAGGGCAGGAATCGGAAGCAATCAGCCCCAGCATTTT. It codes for CASMGRAGIGSNQPQHF.

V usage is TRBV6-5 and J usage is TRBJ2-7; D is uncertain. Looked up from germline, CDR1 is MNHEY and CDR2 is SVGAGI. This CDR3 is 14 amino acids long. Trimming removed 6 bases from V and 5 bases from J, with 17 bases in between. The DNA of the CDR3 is TGTGCCAGCAGAATGAGAGATATCTTTCACGAGCAGTACTTC. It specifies CASRMRDIFHEQYF.

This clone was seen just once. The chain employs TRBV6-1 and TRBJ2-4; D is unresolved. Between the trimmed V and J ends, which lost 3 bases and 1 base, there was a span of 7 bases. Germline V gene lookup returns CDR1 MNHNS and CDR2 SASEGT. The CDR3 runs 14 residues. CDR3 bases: TGTGCCAGCAGTGATCCCCTGGCCAAAAACATTCAGTACTTC. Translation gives CASSDPLAKNIQYF.

As DNA, the CDR3 is TGTGCCAGCAGCTTAGAGGCCGTCAATGAGCAGTTCTTC. Translated: CASSLEAVNEQFF. The chain carries TRBV7-8 and TRBJ2-1; D gene unclear. CDR3 length: 13 amino acids. Trimming removed 1 base from V and 6 bases from J, with 7 bases in between. Germline-derived CDR1 and CDR2 are SGHVS and FQNEAQ.

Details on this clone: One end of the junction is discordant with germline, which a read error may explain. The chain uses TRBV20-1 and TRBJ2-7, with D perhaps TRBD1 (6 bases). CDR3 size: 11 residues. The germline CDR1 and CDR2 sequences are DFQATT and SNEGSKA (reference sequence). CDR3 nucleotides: TGCAGTGCTACGGACAGCCTCGAGGAGTACTTC. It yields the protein CSATDSLEEYF.

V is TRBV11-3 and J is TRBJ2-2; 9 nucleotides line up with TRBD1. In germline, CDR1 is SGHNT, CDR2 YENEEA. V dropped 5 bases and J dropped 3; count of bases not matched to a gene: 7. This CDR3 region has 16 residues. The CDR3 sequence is CASSPHRGPYTGELFF. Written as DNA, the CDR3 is TGTGCCAGCAGCCCACACAGGGGGCCCTACACCGGGGAGCTGTTTTTT.

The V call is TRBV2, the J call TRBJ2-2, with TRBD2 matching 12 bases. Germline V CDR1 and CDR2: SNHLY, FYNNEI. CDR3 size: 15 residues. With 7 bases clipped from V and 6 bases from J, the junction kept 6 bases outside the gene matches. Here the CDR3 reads CASTGRLAGAGELFF. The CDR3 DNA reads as TGTGCCAGCACCGGACGACTAGCGGGAGCCGGGGAGCTGTTTTTT.

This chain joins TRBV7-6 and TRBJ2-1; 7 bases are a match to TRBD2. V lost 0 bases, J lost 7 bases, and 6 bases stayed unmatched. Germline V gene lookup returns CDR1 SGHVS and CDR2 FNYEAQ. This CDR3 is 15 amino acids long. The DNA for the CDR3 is TGTGCCAGCAGCTTAGCGGGAGGGCCTATAAATGAGCAGTTCTTC. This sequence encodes CASSLAGGPINEQFF. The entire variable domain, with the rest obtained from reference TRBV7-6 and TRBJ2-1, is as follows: GAGVSQSPRYKVTKRGQDVALRCDPISGHVSLYWYRQALGQGPEFLTYFNYEAQQDKSGLPNDRFSAERPEGSISTLTIQRTEQRDSAMYRCASSLAGGPINEQFFGPGTRLTVL.

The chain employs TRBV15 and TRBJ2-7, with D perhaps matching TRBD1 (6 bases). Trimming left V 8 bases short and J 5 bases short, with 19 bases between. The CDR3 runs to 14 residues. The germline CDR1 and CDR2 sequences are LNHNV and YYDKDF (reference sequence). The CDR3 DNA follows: TGTGCCACCTCCAATACGGACAGCAGGAACGAGCAGTACTTC. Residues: CATSNTDSRNEQYF.

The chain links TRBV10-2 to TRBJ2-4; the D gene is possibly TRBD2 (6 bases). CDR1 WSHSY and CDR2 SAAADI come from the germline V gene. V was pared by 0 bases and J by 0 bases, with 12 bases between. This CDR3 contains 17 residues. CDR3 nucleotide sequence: TGCGCCAGCAGTGAGTCGGGGGGACGGAGAGCCAAAAACATTCAGTACTTC. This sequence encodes CASSESGGRRAKNIQYF.

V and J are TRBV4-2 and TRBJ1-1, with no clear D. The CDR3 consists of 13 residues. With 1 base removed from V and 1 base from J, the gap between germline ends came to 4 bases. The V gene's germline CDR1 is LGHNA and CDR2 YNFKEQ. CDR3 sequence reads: CASSQGGNTEAFF. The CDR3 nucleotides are TGTGCCAGCAGCCAAGGCGGGAACACTGAAGCTTTCTTT.

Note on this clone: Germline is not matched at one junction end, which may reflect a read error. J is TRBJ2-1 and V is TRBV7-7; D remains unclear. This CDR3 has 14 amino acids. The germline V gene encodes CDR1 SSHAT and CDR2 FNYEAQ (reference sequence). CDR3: CASSPGRGLNEQFF. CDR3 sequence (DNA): TGTGCTAGCAGCCCGGGCCGTGGGCTGAATGAGCAGTTCTTC.

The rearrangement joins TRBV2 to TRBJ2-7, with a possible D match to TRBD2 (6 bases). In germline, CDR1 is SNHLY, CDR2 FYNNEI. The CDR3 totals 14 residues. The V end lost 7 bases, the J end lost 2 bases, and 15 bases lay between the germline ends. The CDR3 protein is CASTGGDQAYEQYF. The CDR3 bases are TGTGCCAGCACAGGAGGGGACCAAGCCTACGAGCAGTACTTC.

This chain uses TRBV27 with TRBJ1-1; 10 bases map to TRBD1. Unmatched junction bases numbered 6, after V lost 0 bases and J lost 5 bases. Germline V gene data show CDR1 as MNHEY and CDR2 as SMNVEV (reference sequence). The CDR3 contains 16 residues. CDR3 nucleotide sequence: TGTGCCAGCAGTTTATCGACAGGGGGCCTTTATACTGAAGCTTTCTTT. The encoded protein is CASSLSTGGLYTEAFF.

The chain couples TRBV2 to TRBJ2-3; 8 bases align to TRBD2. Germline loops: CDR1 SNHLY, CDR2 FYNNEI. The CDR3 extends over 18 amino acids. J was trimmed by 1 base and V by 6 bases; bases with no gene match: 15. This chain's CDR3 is CASRGRSSGGEGTDTQYF. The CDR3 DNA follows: TGTGCCAGCAGAGGACGGTCGAGCGGGGGAGAGGGCACAGATACGCAGTATTTT.

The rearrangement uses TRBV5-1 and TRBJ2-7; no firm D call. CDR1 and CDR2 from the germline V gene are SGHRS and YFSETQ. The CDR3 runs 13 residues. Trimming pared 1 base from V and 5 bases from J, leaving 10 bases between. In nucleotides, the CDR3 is TGCGCCAGCAGCTTGAGTTCCTACCACGAGCAGTACTTC. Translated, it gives CASSLSSYHEQYF. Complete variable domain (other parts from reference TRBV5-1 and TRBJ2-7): KAGVTQTPRYLIKTRGQQVTLSCSPISGHRSVSWYQQTPGQGLQFLFEYFSETQRNKGNFPGRFSGRQFSNSRSEMNVSTLELGDSALYLCASSLSSYHEQYFGPGTRLTVT.

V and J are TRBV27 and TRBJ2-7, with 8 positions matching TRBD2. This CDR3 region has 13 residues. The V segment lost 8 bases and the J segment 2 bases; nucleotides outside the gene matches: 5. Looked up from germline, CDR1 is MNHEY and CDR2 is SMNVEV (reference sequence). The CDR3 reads CASAAGGAYEQYF. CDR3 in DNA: TGTGCCAGCGCCGCGGGAGGAGCCTACGAGCAGTACTTC.

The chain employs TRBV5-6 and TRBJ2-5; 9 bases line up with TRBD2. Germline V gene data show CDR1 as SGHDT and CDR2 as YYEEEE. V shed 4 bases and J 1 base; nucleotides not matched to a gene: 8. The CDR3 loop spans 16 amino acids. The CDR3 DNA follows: TGTGCCAGCAGCGAATTGACTAGCGGACCCCAAGAGACCCAGTACTTC. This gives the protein CASSELTSGPQETQYF.

The CDR3 coding sequence is TGCGCCAGCAGCCAACTGGTTAACAATGAGCAGTTCTTC. Residues: CASSQLVNNEQFF. The chain employs TRBV4-1 and TRBJ2-1; D remains ambiguous. CDR1 and CDR2 from the germline V gene are MGHRA and YSYEKL. V was trimmed by 2 bases and J by 5 bases, leaving 7 bases between them. This CDR3 comprises 13 residues.

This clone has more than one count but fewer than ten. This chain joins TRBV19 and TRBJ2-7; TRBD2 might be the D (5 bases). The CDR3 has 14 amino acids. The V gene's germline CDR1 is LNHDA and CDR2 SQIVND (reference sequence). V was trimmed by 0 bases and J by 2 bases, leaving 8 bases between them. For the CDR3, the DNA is TGTGCCAGTAGTATAGAGGCCGGGACCTACGAGCAGTACTTC. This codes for CASSIEAGTYEQYF.

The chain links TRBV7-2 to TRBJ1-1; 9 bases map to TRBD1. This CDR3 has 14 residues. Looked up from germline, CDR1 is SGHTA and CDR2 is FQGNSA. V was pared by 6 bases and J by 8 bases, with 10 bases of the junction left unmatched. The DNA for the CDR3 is TGTGCCAGCAGTCCCCTCGGGACAGGGCCCGAAGCTTTCTTT. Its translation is CASSPLGTGPEAFF.

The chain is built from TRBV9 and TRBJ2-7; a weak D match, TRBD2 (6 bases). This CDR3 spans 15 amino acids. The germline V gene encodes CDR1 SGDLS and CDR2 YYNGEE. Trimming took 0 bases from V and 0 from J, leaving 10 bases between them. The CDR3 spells CASSVGPGDSYEQYF. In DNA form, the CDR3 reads TGTGCCAGCAGCGTAGGCCCGGGAGACTCCTACGAGCAGTACTTC.